The rows below give T cell receptor beta chains drawn from one sample of a study of vaccination effects on CD4 cells after COVID-19. TCRdb's table, derived via immunoSEQ multiplex PCR, lists solely in-frame clones and lacks some. The data show about 25,000 clones, approximately 83% seen once. For these receptors, no antigen is known. This specimen was CD4+ T cells from PBMCs cultured with HCoV-NL63 spike peptides, taken before COVID-19 vaccination. The receptors here all came from a human donor who received a COVID-19 vaccine. The CDR3 runs from the conserved cysteine through the conserved F or W.

cdr3_aa: CASSEQGAGQPQHF; cdr3_length: 14; v_call: TRBV18; j_call: TRBJ1-5
cdr3_aa: CASSQYGGANYGYTF; cdr3_length: 15; v_call: TRBV3-1/TRBV3-2; j_call: TRBJ1-2
cdr3_aa: CASSSPRTEKLAKNIQYF; cdr3_length: 18; v_call: TRBV19; j_call: TRBJ2-4
cdr3_aa: CASSQLTSGTPYEQYF; cdr3_length: 16; v_call: TRBV4-1; j_call: TRBJ2-7
cdr3_aa: CASSDYTGELFF; cdr3_length: 12; v_call: TRBV6-4; j_call: TRBJ2-2
cdr3_aa: CSVDRYNQGGTEAFF; cdr3_length: 15; v_call: TRBV29-1; j_call: TRBJ1-1
cdr3_aa: CASSLSGGVNIQYF; cdr3_length: 14; v_call: TRBV27; j_call: TRBJ2-4
cdr3_aa: CASSDRAGANVLTF; cdr3_length: 14; v_call: TRBV6-4; j_call: TRBJ2-6
cdr3_aa: CASSLGGWGATYNEQFF; cdr3_length: 17; v_call: TRBV11-2; j_call: TRBJ2-1
cdr3_aa: CASSLGRRAEAFF; cdr3_length: 13; v_call: TRBV12-3/TRBV12-4; j_call: TRBJ1-1
cdr3_aa: CASSGEGGTEAFF; cdr3_length: 13; v_call: TRBV2; j_call: TRBJ1-1
cdr3_aa: CSVEKGVGLYGYTF; cdr3_length: 14; v_call: TRBV29-1; j_call: TRBJ1-2
cdr3_aa: CASSFLVGGAAETQYF; cdr3_length: 16; v_call: TRBV5-5; j_call: TRBJ2-5
cdr3_aa: CASWTSARETQYF; cdr3_length: 13; v_call: TRBV28; j_call: TRBJ2-5